This T cell receptor (beta chain) was obtained from a study of T cell changes during pregnancy in multiple sclerosis. The V gene's germline CDR1 is MDHEN and CDR2 SYDVKM. Trimming cost V 3 bases and J 5 bases; bases outside gene matches: 13. The CDR3 extends over 16 amino acids. The data were produced by immunoSEQ multiplex PCR, yet TCRdb's version contains in-frame clones alone and is incomplete. The data hold roughly 72,000 clones, with around nine tenths observed a single time. The source is a female donor with multiple sclerosis, enrolled in a pregnancy study. The source material was CD4+ T cells from peripheral blood mononuclear cells, sampled before pregnancy. The V gene is TRBV28, the J gene TRBJ2-7, with 7 nucleotides matching TRBD2. The CDR3 is CASSFLGGGMSHEQYF. The CDR3, as DNA: TGTGCCAGCAGTTTTCTGGGGGGGGGAATGAGTCACGAGCAGTACTTC. Full variable domain (remainder filled in from reference TRBV28 and TRBJ2-7): DVKVTQSSRYLVKRTGEKVFLECVQDMDHENMFWYRQDPGLGLRLIYFSYDVKMKEKGDIPEGYSVSREKKERFSLILESASTNQTSMYLCASSFLGGGMSHEQYFGPGTRLTVT.